Each of the 18 T cell receptor beta chains below was sequenced from the same sample in a study of blood T cell repertoires in COVID-19. Sequencing was performed with immunoSEQ multiplex PCR; in TCRdb, only in-frame clones are kept and a portion is missing. This table has fewer than 200,000 clones, roughly 83% appearing once. The sequenced sample was peripheral blood. The receptors stem from a human donor in a cohort sampled during active COVID-19.

This chain joins TRBV27 and TRBJ2-7, with TRBD1 matching 9 bases. Germline V gene data show CDR1 as MNHEY and CDR2 as SMNVEV (reference sequence). The junction had 26 bases not matched to a gene; V was cut back by 4 bases and J by 4 bases. The CDR3 contains 21 residues. In DNA form, the CDR3 reads TGTGCCAGCAGTTCTCCCGGGACAGGGTCTCCACCATCCCGTTTCTCTTACGAGCAGTACTTC. Its protein product is CASSSPGTGSPPSRFSYEQYF.

This clone was counted a few times. The chain uses TRBV7-3 and TRBJ2-5; maybe TRBD2 (5 bases). Germline V gives CDR1 SGHTA, CDR2 FQGTGA. This CDR3 is 13 amino acids long. Trimming removed 2 bases from V and 3 bases from J, with 7 bases in between. In DNA, the CDR3 is TGTGCCAGCAGCTTACAAGCGGAAGAGACCCAGTACTTC. Encoded protein: CASSLQAEETQYF.

This chain joins TRBV15 and TRBJ1-2; D is possibly TRBD1 (5 bases). The CDR3 covers 16 residues. V lost 0 bases, J lost 5 bases, and 16 bases lay in between. Per the germline V gene, CDR1 is LNHNV and CDR2 is YYDKDF (reference sequence). For the CDR3, the DNA is TGTGCCACCAGCAGAGATCGGCCAGGGCCACTTTATGGCTACACCTTC. This gives the protein CATSRDRPGPLYGYTF.

This clone was detected a few times. This rearrangement joins TRBV28 to TRBJ2-1, with D perhaps matching TRBD1 (5 bases). V dropped 6 bases and J dropped 2 bases, with 14 bases sitting between them. Germline V lookup: CDR1 MDHEN, CDR2 SYDVKM. The CDR3 length is 15 residues. CDR3 nucleotides: TGTGCCAGCAGAATGGGCAGGACAACCTACAATGAGCAGTTCTTC. Its translation: CASRMGRTTYNEQFF.

This clone appeared a few times. The V gene is TRBV5-1, the J gene TRBJ2-2, with 14 bases matching TRBD2. The V gene end was trimmed by 5 bases and the J gene end by 0 bases; junction bases not matched to a gene: 6. Germline loops: CDR1 SGHRS, CDR2 YFSETQ. This CDR3 region has 18 residues. The DNA for the CDR3 is TGCGCCAGCAGAGCCGGGACTAGCGGGAGCTCGAACACCGGGGAGCTGTTTTTT. This gives the protein CASRAGTSGSSNTGELFF.

J is TRBJ1-1 and V is TRBV18, with D tentatively TRBD1 (5 bases). Germline V gene sequence: CDR1 KGHSH, CDR2 LQKENI. Trimming left V 3 bases short and J 1 base short, with 12 bases between. This CDR3 spans 15 amino acids. The CDR3 sequence: CASSPPTGQNTEAFF. The CDR3 region has the DNA TGTGCCAGCTCACCTCCCACCGGACAGAACACTGAAGCTTTCTTT.

The J gene is TRBJ1-2, the V gene TRBV27; 7 bases match TRBD1. V was pared by 5 bases and J by 8 bases, with 8 bases of the junction left unmatched. Germline CDR1 reads MNHEY; CDR2 reads SMNVEV (reference sequence). The CDR3 length is 13 residues. CDR3 sequence: CASSIHRGDGYTF. CDR3 coding DNA: TGTGCCAGCAGTATCCACAGGGGTGACGGCTACACCTTC.

The gene calls are TRBV6-2 or TRBV6-3 and TRBJ1-1, with D perhaps TRBD1 (5 bases). This CDR3 comprises 14 residues. V shed 4 bases and J shed 0 bases, with 9 bases lying between them. Germline loops: CDR1 MNHEY, CDR2 SVGEGT. In DNA, the CDR3 is TGTGCCAGCAGTTTGGGGGGGTTGAACACTGAAGCTTTCTTT. It yields the protein CASSLGGLNTEAFF.

J is TRBJ1-2 and V is TRBV27; no firm D call. V lost 0 bases to trimming and J lost 10 bases, with 12 bases between them. The germline V gene encodes CDR1 MNHEY and CDR2 SMNVEV (reference sequence). This CDR3 has 13 amino acids. Written as DNA, the CDR3 is TGTGCCAGCAGTTTATCGGTTAGTGGGCCCTACACCTTC. Translation: CASSLSVSGPYTF.

This sequence joins TRBV25-1 and TRBJ1-2; perhaps TRBD1 as D (6 bases). Deletions cut 3 bases from V and 8 bases from J, with 16 bases between. The CDR3 loop spans 14 amino acids. The germline gives CDR1 MGHDK, CDR2 SYGVNS. The CDR3 DNA is TGTGCCAGCAGTGAGCCCGGGACACAAAGGGGCTACACCTTC. The encoded protein is CASSEPGTQRGYTF.

Concerning this clone: At one end, the junction sequence differs from germline, possibly due to a read error. The chain is built from TRBV4-3 and TRBJ2-2; a weak D match, TRBD1 (5 bases). The V gene's germline CDR1 is LGHNA and CDR2 YSLEER. This CDR3 comprises 14 residues. The CDR3 DNA is TGCGCCAGCAGCAAAGATGCAGGGATCGGGGAGCTGTTTTTT. Its translation: CASSKDAGIGELFF.

V and J are TRBV7-2 and TRBJ2-1; 9 bases map to TRBD2. After removal of 6 bases from V and 4 bases from J, the junction contained 7 bases not matched to a gene. Per germline, CDR1 SGHTA and CDR2 FQGNSA. The CDR3 totals 15 residues. CDR3 sequence (DNA): TGTGCCAGCAGTTCGACTAGCGGACAATACAATGAGCAGTTCTTC. Protein: CASSSTSGQYNEQFF.

The rearrangement links TRBV5-1 to TRBJ2-3; tentatively, D is TRBD2 (6 bases). This CDR3 comprises 14 residues. CDR1 and CDR2 (germline): SGHRS, YFSETQ. V lost 5 bases, J lost 0 bases, and 10 bases lay in between. The CDR3 nucleotides are TGCGCCAGCAGGGGACTCACTAGCACAGATACGCAGTATTTT. Amino acid sequence: CASRGLTSTDTQYF.

V is TRBV27 and J is TRBJ2-2; 12 nucleotides match TRBD2. V shed 2 bases, J shed 5 bases, and the junction held 3 bases outside the gene matches. In germline, CDR1 is MNHEY, CDR2 SMNVEV (reference sequence). There are 16 residues in the CDR3. DNA of the CDR3: TGTGCCAGCAGTTTAAGCCTAGCGGGGGGGACCGGGGAGCTGTTTTTT. This encodes CASSLSLAGGTGELFF.

The chain has TRBV7-2 and TRBJ1-5, with D unresolved. Germline V lookup: CDR1 SGHTA, CDR2 FQGNSA. V was shortened by 7 bases and J by 1 base, with 8 bases between the two germline ends. CDR3 length: 13 amino acids. The CDR3 DNA reads TGTGCCAGCAACCGACAAAGCAATCAGCCCCAGCATTTT. Protein product: CASNRQSNQPQHF. The whole variable domain, remainder taken from reference TRBV7-2 and TRBJ1-5, is GAGVSQSPSNKVTEKGKDVELRCDPISGHTALYWYRQSLGQGLEFLIYFQGNSAPDKSGLPSDRFSAERTGGSVSTLTIQRTQQEDSAVYLCASNRQSNQPQHFGDGTRLSIL.

This rearrangement joins TRBV7-3 to TRBJ1-5; 9 bases are shared with TRBD1. Germline lookup yields CDR1 SGHTA and CDR2 FQGTGA. V lost 4 bases and J lost 3; bases outside the gene matches: 4. The CDR3 is 15 amino acids. The CDR3, as DNA: TGTGCCAGCAGCTCCGGACAGGGGTACAATCAGCCCCAGCATTTT. It yields the protein CASSSGQGYNQPQHF.

This rearrangement joins TRBV7-9 to TRBJ2-5; 11 bases are a match to TRBD2. Germline V gives CDR1 SEHNR, CDR2 FQNEAQ (reference sequence). V was clipped by 5 bases and J by 5 bases; unmatched bases: 10. The CDR3 loop spans 16 amino acids. CDR3 in DNA: TGTGCCAGCAGCCGGCCTGGGACTAGCGGAGAGGAGACCCAGTACTTC. Translation gives CASSRPGTSGEETQYF.

The rearrangement uses TRBV11-2 and TRBJ2-7; 8 bases agree with TRBD1. The CDR3 loop spans 14 amino acids. Trimming cost V 6 bases and J 3 bases; bases outside gene matches: 7. Germline loops: CDR1 SGHAT, CDR2 FQNNGV. CDR3: CASSLTTGGYEQYF. DNA for the CDR3: TGTGCCAGCAGTTTAACTACAGGGGGCTACGAGCAGTACTTC.